This T cell receptor beta chain came from a study of shared clonotypes between healthy human individuals. Study-level findings and limits: Generation of non-shared clonotypes was less probable than generation of clonotypes shared by all four donors.

V lost 7 bases and J 0 bases, leaving 9 bases between the germline ends. The V gene's germline CDR1 is SNHLY and CDR2 FYNNEI. CDR3 length: 14 amino acids. Concerning this clone itself: Its antigen is unidentified.

Naive CD4+ cells were CD45RA-selected; the remaining cells were memory. Per the study methods: Junction-only sequences without quality scores were provided by ImmunoSEQ, so filtering was different. Measured with immunoSEQ multiplex PCR; TCRdb has only the in-frame clones, and not every one. V and J calls and clone size are those listed in that table; D and trimming were worked out from the DNA. The sample lists approximately 980,000 clones; approximately 76% were seen once. V gene TRBV2 combines with J gene TRBJ1-4; D perhaps matches TRBD1 (5 bases). The sequenced sample was memory CD4+ T cells sorted from blood. Subset noted: CD45RA-negative fraction. The TCR originated in a man in his late teens or twenties in good health. DNA for the CDR3: TGTGCCAGCAACAGGTTTGCAACTAATGAAAAACTGTTTTTT. Protein: CASNRFATNEKLFF.